The 24 T cell receptor beta chains reported below all come from one sample, sequenced in a study of shared clonotypes between healthy human individuals. TCRdb's copy holds only in-frame clones and misses some; the assay was immunoSEQ multiplex PCR. This table has approximately 320,000 clones, roughly 70% appearing once. Material: memory CD4+ T cells sorted from blood. Described subset: CD45RA-negative fraction. The receptors shown here come from a man between 25 and 39 years old in good health.

The rearrangement uses TRBV10-3 and TRBJ2-2, with TRBD1 as a possible D gene (5 bases). CDR1 and CDR2 (germline): ENHRY, SYGVKD. The CDR3 length is 15 residues. Trimming pared 0 bases from V and 1 base from J, leaving 6 bases between. For the CDR3, the DNA is TGTGCCATCAGTGAGTCTAGGGGGAACACCGGGGAGCTGTTTTTT. Translation gives CAISESRGNTGELFF.

The rearrangement joins TRBV28 to TRBJ1-2; TRBD1 aligns across 10 bases. J lost 5 bases, V lost 3 bases, and 6 bases had no gene match. In germline, CDR1 is MDHEN, CDR2 SYDVKM. CDR3 size: 15 residues. The CDR3 spells CASSLKGQGRYGYTF. CDR3 coding DNA: TGTGCCAGCAGTTTGAAGGGACAGGGGAGATATGGCTACACCTTC.

The V call is TRBV5-5, the J call TRBJ1-3; D is ambiguous. Germline V gene lookup returns CDR1 SGHKS and CDR2 YYEKEE (reference sequence). V was clipped by 4 bases and J by 4 bases, with 12 bases between them. The CDR3 extends over 14 amino acids. The CDR3 DNA reads as TGTGCCAGCAGCCCTCACGGCGGAGGAAACACCATATATTTT. Residues: CASSPHGGGNTIYF.

V and J are TRBV11-2 and TRBJ2-1; unclear D gene. The CDR3 spans 16 residues. V gave up 5 bases and J gave up 0 bases, with 14 bases separating them. The germline CDR1 and CDR2 sequences are SGHAT and FQNNGV. The CDR3 loop is CASSRSGIGSYNEQFF. In nucleotides, the CDR3 is TGTGCCAGCAGCCGATCGGGCATTGGCTCCTACAATGAGCAGTTCTTC.

In this sample, this clone turned up once. The chain employs TRBV5-6 and TRBJ2-7; D is ambiguous. Between the trimmed V and J ends, which lost 3 bases and 3 bases, there was a span of 7 bases. The CDR3 sequence is 12 residues long. CDR1 SGHDT and CDR2 YYEEEE come from the germline V gene. The CDR3 is CASSSGLYEQYF. Here the CDR3 DNA reads TGTGCCAGCAGCTCAGGTCTCTACGAGCAGTACTTC.

The table lists this clone with many counts. For the CDR3, the DNA is TGCAGCGCTGGGTCGGACACTGAAGCTTTCTTT. It encodes CSAGSDTEAFF. V gene TRBV29-1 combines with J gene TRBJ1-1; D is undetermined. CDR3 length equals 11 residues. The V gene's germline CDR1 is SQVTM and CDR2 ANQGSEA. V dropped 7 bases and J dropped 3 bases, with 9 bases sitting between them.

This chain uses TRBV7-9 with TRBJ2-7; D is uncertain. The V and J ends lost 3 bases and 7 bases respectively, with 19 bases between them. There are 15 residues in the CDR3. CDR1 and CDR2 (germline): SEHNR, FQNEAQ (reference sequence). CDR3 in DNA: TGTGCCAGCAGCTTGAAACGAGCCGGGTTAGGGGAGCAGTACTTC. This translates into CASSLKRAGLGEQYF.

V is TRBV29-1 and J is TRBJ2-1; TRBD1 matches 11 bases. The CDR3 covers 14 residues. Trimming at V came to 4 bases and at J to 7 bases, leaving 6 bases not matched to a gene. Germline values: CDR1 SQVTM, CDR2 ANQGSEA. CDR3: CSVGGQGGWNEQFF. CDR3 nucleotides: TGCAGCGTTGGGGGACAGGGGGGTTGGAATGAGCAGTTCTTC.

The rearrangement links TRBV28 to TRBJ2-7, with 8 bases matching TRBD2. The CDR3 runs 14 residues. Germline V gene data show CDR1 as MDHEN and CDR2 as SYDVKM. J gave up 6 bases and V 8 bases, and 12 bases lay outside the gene matches. CDR3 bases: TGTGCCAGCGGAATTAACGGGAGGGCCTCCGAGCAGTACTTC. It encodes CASGINGRASEQYF.

The chain employs TRBV5-6 and TRBJ1-1; TRBD1 might be the D (6 bases). Trimming cost V 0 bases and J 2 bases, with 14 bases left between them. Germline CDR1 is SGHDT and CDR2 is YYEEEE. This CDR3 spans 16 amino acids. Here the CDR3 reads CASSLGTGAGNTEAFF. The CDR3, as DNA: TGTGCCAGCAGCTTGGGTACGGGGGCTGGTAACACTGAAGCTTTCTTT.

The chain carries TRBV2 and TRBJ2-3; D is perhaps TRBD1 or TRBD2 (5 bases each). V shed 4 bases and J shed 4 bases, with 12 bases lying between them. The CDR3 covers 14 residues. CDR1 and CDR2 (germline): SNHLY, FYNNEI. CDR3 nucleotides: TGTGCCAGCAGTGGCAGTGGGGGTGCAGATACGCAGTATTTT. Its translation: CASSGSGGADTQYF.

This chain uses TRBV28 with TRBJ2-1; TRBD2 matches 11 bases. Germline V lookup: CDR1 MDHEN, CDR2 SYDVKM. The ends lost 2 bases at V and 9 bases at J; junction bases unmatched: 0. The CDR3 covers 13 residues. The CDR3 nucleotides read TGTGCCAGCAGTTTACTAGCGGGAGGTGAGCAGTTCTTC. Protein sequence: CASSLLAGGEQFF.

This clone was seen more than once but under ten times. This sample also contains other DNA sequences that code for the same CDR3. The genes are TRBV25-1 and TRBJ2-2; D not certain. The CDR3 length is 12 residues. Trimming took 6 bases from V and 3 from J, leaving 5 bases between them. The germline V gene has CDR1 MGHDK and CDR2 SYGVNS. DNA for the CDR3: TGTGCCAGCAGAAGTGACACCGGGGAGCTGTTTTTT. Protein: CASRSDTGELFF.

This clone has a handful of counts. The chain employs TRBV14 and TRBJ2-1; the D is unclear. V shed 2 bases and J shed 10 bases, with 9 bases lying between them. The length of the CDR3 is 12 residues. Germline V gives CDR1 SGHDN, CDR2 FVKESK. The CDR3 nucleotides are TGTGCCAGCAGCCAACCGCTCTCCGAGCAGTTCTTC. Amino acid sequence: CASSQPLSEQFF.

The chain employs TRBV5-4 and TRBJ2-2, with a weak D call TRBD1 (5 bases). Between the trimmed V and J ends, which lost 4 bases and 4 bases, there was a span of 8 bases. The germline V gene has CDR1 SGHNT and CDR2 YYREEE (reference sequence). This CDR3 is 13 amino acids long. In nucleotides, the CDR3 is TGTGCCAGCAGCCCCCAGGGCACCGGGGAGCTGTTTTTT. It yields the protein CASSPQGTGELFF.

The CDR3, as DNA: TGTGCCAGCAGCGTACTTTGGGACACAGATACGCAGTATTTT. This encodes CASSVLWDTDTQYF. This chain uses TRBV9 with TRBJ2-3; D gene uncertain. Per the germline V gene, CDR1 is SGDLS and CDR2 is YYNGEE. The CDR3 has 14 residues. The V gene lost 1 base and the J gene lost 2 bases, with 8 bases spanning the gap.

V is TRBV6-6 and J is TRBJ1-1; D unclear. This CDR3 spans 14 amino acids. The V gene's germline CDR1 is MNHNY and CDR2 SVGAGI (reference sequence). Trimming removed 0 bases from V and 1 base from J, with 6 bases in between. CDR3 sequence: CASSYSRQNTEAFF. The CDR3 bases are TGTGCCAGCAGTTACTCGAGGCAGAACACTGAAGCTTTCTTT.

This clone was detected a few times. The chain couples TRBV6-5 to TRBJ1-1, with a possible D match to TRBD1 (5 bases). The CDR3 is 12 residues long. The germline V and J ends were trimmed by 8 bases and 4 bases, with 11 bases remaining between them. The V gene's germline CDR1 is MNHEY and CDR2 SVGAGI. For the CDR3, the DNA is TGTGCCAGCGTGAAGGGGAGCACTGAAGCTTTCTTT. Its protein is CASVKGSTEAFF.

The rearrangement uses TRBV2 and TRBJ1-1, with D possibly TRBD1 on 6 matching bases. CDR3 length: 14 amino acids. V lost 1 base, J lost 5 bases, and 11 bases lay in between. CDR1 is SNHLY, CDR2 FYNNEI, per germline. In DNA, the CDR3 is TGTGCCAGCAGTGAAGAGGAGGGGGATACTGAAGCTTTCTTT. Translation gives CASSEEEGDTEAFF.

This clone appeared many times. This sequence joins TRBV4-3 and TRBJ2-7; TRBD2 aligns across 13 bases. Trimming cost V 1 base and J 7 bases; bases outside gene matches: 13. This CDR3 spans 18 amino acids. From germline, CDR1 is LGHNA and CDR2 YSLEER. For the CDR3, the DNA is TGCGCCAGCAGCCAAGTTACAATCCCGGGACTAGCGGGAAGGGAGCAGTACTTC. Translation: CASSQVTIPGLAGREQYF.

The chain has TRBV7-9 and TRBJ1-1; D call uncertain. Per the germline V gene, CDR1 is SEHNR and CDR2 is FQNEAQ (reference sequence). The CDR3 is 14 residues long. V dropped 0 bases and J dropped 4 bases, with 9 bases sitting between them. CDR3 residues: CASSLAPMVTEAFF. CDR3 DNA sequence: TGTGCCAGCAGCTTAGCTCCTATGGTCACTGAAGCTTTCTTT.

The chain uses TRBV28 and TRBJ2-5; 12 positions match TRBD2. Germline V CDR1 and CDR2: MDHEN, SYDVKM. The ends lost 5 bases at V and 2 bases at J; junction bases unmatched: 3. CDR3 size: 15 residues. CDR3 sequence (DNA): TGTGCCAGCAGTAGGACTAGCGGGATTCAAGAGACCCAGTACTTC. The encoded protein is CASSRTSGIQETQYF.

The rearrangement joins TRBV5-4 to TRBJ2-2; 14 bases are a match to TRBD2. Germline CDR1 reads SGHNT; CDR2 reads YYREEE (reference sequence). V lost 9 bases to trimming and J lost 4 bases; unmatched junction nucleotides: 14. This CDR3 has 18 amino acids. The CDR3 coding sequence is TGTGCCATCCCAGCGACTAGCGGGAGGGGAGGAAGCACCGGGGAGCTGTTTTTT. Translating it yields CAIPATSGRGGSTGELFF.

J is TRBJ2-1 and V is TRBV11-3, with 13 bases fitting TRBD2. Trimming took 0 bases from V and 5 from J; bases not matched to a gene: 1. Germline V gives CDR1 SGHNT, CDR2 YENEEA. The CDR3 totals 16 residues. The CDR3 DNA reads as TGTGCCAGCAGCTTAGACGGACTAGCGGGAGACAATGAGCAGTTCTTC. This gives the protein CASSLDGLAGDNEQFF.